This T cell receptor (beta chain) was recovered during a study of blood T cell repertoires in COVID-19. About the study: Collection of acute and convalescent COVID-19 samples took place in the United States, Italy and Spain. PBMCs, B-cell-depleted T cells, or T cells provided the cDNA or gDNA that made up the material.

The recovered donors of Cohort 3 showed two negative PCRs, clearance, or symptom resolution. The CDR3 length is 15 residues. Losses at the gene ends were 0 bases for V and 6 bases for J; bases not matched to a gene: 7. Per the germline V gene, CDR1 is LGHDT and CDR2 is YNNKEL (reference sequence). This clone was seen once. Generated by immunoSEQ multiplex PCR, the TCRdb table keeps only in-frame clones and is missing some. This table has some 350,000 clones, 88% appearing once. The V call is TRBV3-1 (or the pseudogene TRBV3-2), the J call TRBJ1-2; the match to TRBD1 covers 7 bases. Sample: PBMCs or T cells enriched from blood (not recorded which). The TCR originated in a man under 40 who had recovered from COVID-19. CDR3 sequence (DNA): TGTGCCAGCAGCCAAGATTGGACAGGAGGGAATGGCTACACCTTC. Translation gives CASSQDWTGGNGYTF.